These T cell receptor beta chains were read from a single sample in a study of response to subunit inactivated influenza vaccine. TCRdb analysed the RT-PCR reads with MiXCR anew, one entry per CDR3 protein. The sample lists hundreds of thousands of distinct CDR3 sequences; 15% to 18% were seen once. The specimen was PBMCs from blood, collected 11 to 12 days after vaccination. These receptors were obtained from a man between 50 and 59 years old who received an inactivated influenza vaccine. Both conserved end residues are part of each CDR3. A D gene is named only where the DNA matches it firmly. The size entry is marked missing in some rows and otherwise reads once, few, many or a size class.

DNA	CDR3	V	size	J	D
TGTGCTAGTGGTCCCCTCGGAGGTGCGAGTAGCGGGAGGCTCGGTGAGCAGTTCTTC	CASGPLGGASSGRLGEQFF	TRBV12-5	NA	TRBJ2-1	TRBD2
TGTGCCAGCGCCCCGGACAGGGACTCCGAGCAGTACTTC	CASAPDRDSEQYF	TRBV3-1	few	TRBJ2-7	TRBD1
TGCAGTGCTAGTAAGGGATCGTACGAGCAGTACTTC	CSASKGSYEQYF	TRBV20-1	many	TRBJ2-7	NA
TGCAGGCTCCTGGCGGGGGGGTTAGGTGAGCAGTTCTTC	CRLLAGGLGEQFF	TRBV20-1	NA	TRBJ2-1	TRBD2
TGCAGCGTTGCAACCGGCTCCTACGAGCAGTACTTC	CSVATGSYEQYF	TRBV29-1	NA	TRBJ2-7	NA
TGTGCCATCAGTACCCGGGGTTGGGGGGAGTTCTTC	CAISTRGWGEFF	TRBV10-3	few	TRBJ2-1	NA
TGCAGTGCTAGAGATATATCCGGGGGAGTAGGGACCCAGTACTTC	CSARDISGGVGTQYF	TRBV20-1	NA	TRBJ2-5	NA
TGTGCCAGCAGTTATGCCAGGGGGCTTACGGACACCGGGGAGCTGTTTTTT	CASSYARGLTDTGELFF	TRBV6-2/TRBV6-3	NA	TRBJ2-2	TRBD1
TGCAGTGCTCAGCCCGCGGGACTAGCGACTTACTTC	CSAQPAGLATYF	TRBV20-1	few	TRBJ2-1	TRBD2
TGTGCCAGCAGTTACGGTCGAAGAGAGAACACTGAAGCTTTCTTT	CASSYGRRENTEAFF	TRBV6-5	few	TRBJ1-1	NA
TGTGCCAGCAGCCCCCTGGGCAGACCCCCACCTGAAGCTTTCTTT	CASSPLGRPPPEAFF	TRBV7-2	NA	TRBJ1-1	NA
TGTGCCACCAGCCGGACAGGACACTATGGCTACACCTTC	CATSRTGHYGYTF	TRBV24-1	few	TRBJ1-2	TRBD1
TGTGCCAGCAGTTTCGCAGGGGGTTCTTACGAGCAGTACTTC	CASSFAGGSYEQYF	TRBV12-3/TRBV12-4	many	TRBJ2-7	TRBD1
TGTGCCAGCAGCTTGAGGAGAGGGACAGGGGTAAAGGGGTCCTACAATGAGCAGTTCTTC	CASSLRRGTGVKGSYNEQFF	TRBV5-6	few	TRBJ2-1	TRBD1
TGCAGTGCTAGAGAGGCTAGCGGGGGGACGGCGTATTTT	CSAREASGGTAYF	TRBV20-1	few	TRBJ2-3	TRBD2
TGCGCCAGCAGCACTCGTCCCCTGCGAGGGCAGTACTTC	CASSTRPLRGQYF	TRBV4-1	NA	TRBJ2-7	NA
TGTGCCAGCAGTCCCTTACCGGGACACTTGAACACTGAAGCTTTCTTT	CASSPLPGHLNTEAFF	TRBV12-3/TRBV12-4	NA	TRBJ1-1	NA
TGTGCCATCAGCCCAAAGATGAACACTGAAGCTTTCTTT	CAISPKMNTEAFF	TRBV10-3	NA	TRBJ1-1	NA
TGTGCCAGCAGCTTAGTCCATGAGATGCGACAGGGGAAATCGAACACCGGGGAGCTGTTTTTT	CASSLVHEMRQGKSNTGELFF	TRBV11-1	NA	TRBJ2-2	TRBD1
TGTGCCAGCCGAAACTACGAGCAGTACTTC	CASRNYEQYF	TRBV6-2/TRBV6-3	NA	TRBJ2-7	NA
TGCAGTGCTAGAGCGGGAGGCAGTCATTCCTACGAGCAGTACTTC	CSARAGGSHSYEQYF	TRBV20-1	few	TRBJ2-7	TRBD2
TGCGCCAGCAGCTTGGTGGTCAACACCGGGGAGCTGTTTTTT	CASSLVVNTGELFF	TRBV5-1	few	TRBJ2-2	NA
TGTGCCAGCAGCAATAGCGGGGGGAAGACCCAGTACTTC	CASSNSGGKTQYF	TRBV12-3/TRBV12-4	few	TRBJ2-5	TRBD2
TGTGCCAGCAGTTATTATGGACTAGCGAGAGTACTCACCGGGGAGCTGTTTTTT	CASSYYGLARVLTGELFF	TRBV6-5	NA	TRBJ2-2	TRBD2
TGTGCCAGCAGCGGGGACCGGACTAGCGAGCAGTACTTC	CASSGDRTSEQYF	TRBV6-6	NA	TRBJ2-7	TRBD2
TGCGCCAGCAGCATGGGACAGGGCGGGGGCACAGATACGCAGTATTTT	CASSMGQGGGTDTQYF	TRBV5-1	NA	TRBJ2-3	TRBD1
TGCGCCAGCAGCAAGTGGGACAGGGCCTACGAGCAGTACTTC	CASSKWDRAYEQYF	TRBV4-1	many	TRBJ2-7	TRBD1
TGTGCCAGCAGCTTGGAGTTCGGCGGGAGGTCTGGGGCCAACGTCCTGACTTTC	CASSLEFGGRSGANVLTF	TRBV5-4	few	TRBJ2-6	TRBD2
TGTGCCACCAGTGACAACGGGGGGATGGGCCATACGCAGTATTTT	CATSDNGGMGHTQYF	TRBV24-1	NA	TRBJ2-3	TRBD2
TGTGCCACCAGCAGACCACGGGAGGAATTAAATGAAAAACTGTTTTTT	CATSRPREELNEKLFF	TRBV15	NA	TRBJ1-4	NA
TGTGCCAGCAAGGCAGTCTACGAGCAGTACTTC	CASKAVYEQYF	TRBV2	few	TRBJ2-7	NA
TGCGCCAGCAGCCACGGACTAGCGCGGACCGGGGAGCTGTTTTTT	CASSHGLARTGELFF	TRBV4-3	NA	TRBJ2-2	TRBD2
TGTGCCAGCAGCCAAGATCGGGGGGGCGGAATTCTGAATGAGCAGTTCTTC	CASSQDRGGGILNEQFF	TRBV3-1	few	TRBJ2-1	TRBD2
TGTGCCAGCAGTCGAACAGGGAAACGCACTGAAGCTTTCTTT	CASSRTGKRTEAFF	TRBV6-2/TRBV6-3	NA	TRBJ1-1	NA
TGTGCCAGCAGTCCCACTAGCGGGGGGCGAAATGAGCAGTTCTTC	CASSPTSGGRNEQFF	TRBV28	NA	TRBJ2-1	TRBD2
TGTGCCAGCAGTTTATGGAAGAGCTCCACTAATGAAAAACTGTTTTTT	CASSLWKSSTNEKLFF	TRBV28	many	TRBJ1-4	NA
TGTGCCAGCAGACCTACTCCGGGGCGGGGGGTCACAGATACGCAGTATTTT	CASRPTPGRGVTDTQYF	TRBV27	many	TRBJ2-3	TRBD2
TGTGCCAGCAGTTTAGATGGACAGCGGAGTTCACCCCTCCACTTT	CASSLDGQRSSPLHF	TRBV12-3/TRBV12-4	NA	TRBJ1-6	NA
TGTGCCAGCAGTGTCCCTCTCCGGACAGGCTCCTACAATGAGCAGTTCTTC	CASSVPLRTGSYNEQFF	TRBV25-1	few	TRBJ2-1	TRBD1
TGTGCCAGCGGACCGGGACTAGCGGGAGTCGTTTACGAGCAGTACTTC	CASGPGLAGVVYEQYF	TRBV27	NA	TRBJ2-7	TRBD2
TGCAGTTTTCAGGCCTACAGGGCGATAGAAGATACGCAGTATTTT	CSFQAYRAIEDTQYF	TRBV20-1	NA	TRBJ2-3	NA
TGTGCCAGCAGCTTAGGGGGGTCAAAACTTAGTGAGCAGTTCTTC	CASSLGGSKLSEQFF	TRBV7-8	few	TRBJ2-1	NA
TGTGCCAGCAGTATCACTGGCAATCAGCCCCAGCATTTT	CASSITGNQPQHF	TRBV6-2/TRBV6-3	NA	TRBJ1-5	NA
TGTGCCAGCCAGGGGACAGTCAATGAAAAACTGTTTTTT	CASQGTVNEKLFF	TRBV2	few	TRBJ1-4	TRBD1
TGCGCCAGCAGCACCGGGACATCGGAGACCCAGTACTTC	CASSTGTSETQYF	TRBV5-1	NA	TRBJ2-5	NA
TGTGCCAGCAGTTTAAGGGAGGGCACAGATACGCAGTATTTT	CASSLREGTDTQYF	TRBV12-3/TRBV12-4	many	TRBJ2-3	NA
TGTGCCAGCAGCAAAGTCGACAGAAGGACTAACAAAGAGACCCAGTACTTC	CASSKVDRRTNKETQYF	TRBV21-1	NA	TRBJ2-5	NA
TGTGCCAGCAGCTCGGGGGGACAGGGAACCCTCTATGGCTACACCTTC	CASSSGGQGTLYGYTF	TRBV12-3/TRBV12-4	NA	TRBJ1-2	TRBD1
TGTGCCAGCAGCCTAGTATCTTTTATCGGTTCGTACGGGACAGGGATGAATACGCAGTATTTT	CASSLVSFIGSYGTGMNTQYF	TRBV11-2	NA	TRBJ2-3	TRBD1
TGTGCCAGCAGCCAAGATTCAGGGGCATGGTACAAGACCCAGTACTTC	CASSQDSGAWYKTQYF	TRBV14	NA	TRBJ2-5	NA
TGTGCCAGCAGTTTAAATCTCCCCGGGGTCAATGAGCAGTTCTTC	CASSLNLPGVNEQFF	TRBV28	NA	TRBJ2-1	NA
TGTGCCAGCAGAACAGGGACCGGGGAGCTGTTTTTT	CASRTGTGELFF	TRBV6-6	many	TRBJ2-2	NA
TGTGCCAGTAGTATCGGCGCTAGCGGGAGATGGAAAGAGACCCAGTACTTC	CASSIGASGRWKETQYF	TRBV19	NA	TRBJ2-5	TRBD2
TGTGCCAGCAGCCCCCCAGGGGGAGCGTCCTACGAGCAGTACTTC	CASSPPGGASYEQYF	TRBV7-9	NA	TRBJ2-7	TRBD1
TGTGCCTGGAGTGGGATTGTGGGGTATAATTCACCCCTCCACTTT	CAWSGIVGYNSPLHF	TRBV30	NA	TRBJ1-6	NA
TGCAGTGCTAGACCGTCCCCGGGACAGGGGCTAAGGGACTACTACGAGCAGTACTTC	CSARPSPGQGLRDYYEQYF	TRBV20-1	few	TRBJ2-7	TRBD1
TGTGCCAGCAGCTTTAGGGGGCTGGGGGAGCTGTTTTTT	CASSFRGLGELFF	TRBV7-2	few	TRBJ2-2	TRBD1
TGTGCCATCAGTCAAACGGGACAGGGTTACGAGCAGTACTTC	CAISQTGQGYEQYF	TRBV10-3	NA	TRBJ2-7	TRBD1
TGTGCCAGCAGCGTAGGAACTAATGAAAAACTGTTTTTT	CASSVGTNEKLFF	TRBV9	few	TRBJ1-4	NA
TGTGCCAGCAGACCGTCCCCTACCAAGTACTACGAGCAGTACTTC	CASRPSPTKYYEQYF	TRBV5-5	NA	TRBJ2-7	NA